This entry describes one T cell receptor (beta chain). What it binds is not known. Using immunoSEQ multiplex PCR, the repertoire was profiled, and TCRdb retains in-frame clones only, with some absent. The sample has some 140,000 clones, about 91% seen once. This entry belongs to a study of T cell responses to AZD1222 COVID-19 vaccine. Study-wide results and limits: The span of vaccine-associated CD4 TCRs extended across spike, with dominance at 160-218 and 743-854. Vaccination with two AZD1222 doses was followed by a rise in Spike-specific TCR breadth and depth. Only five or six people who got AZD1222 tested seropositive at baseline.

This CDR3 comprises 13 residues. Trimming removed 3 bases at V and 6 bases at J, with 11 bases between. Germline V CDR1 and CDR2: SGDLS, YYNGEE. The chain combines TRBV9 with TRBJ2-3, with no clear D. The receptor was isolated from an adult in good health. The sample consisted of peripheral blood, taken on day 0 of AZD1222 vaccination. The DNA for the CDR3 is TGTGCCAGCAGCGCCGCCGGGCGGGATACGCAGTATTTT. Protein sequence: CASSAAGRDTQYF.